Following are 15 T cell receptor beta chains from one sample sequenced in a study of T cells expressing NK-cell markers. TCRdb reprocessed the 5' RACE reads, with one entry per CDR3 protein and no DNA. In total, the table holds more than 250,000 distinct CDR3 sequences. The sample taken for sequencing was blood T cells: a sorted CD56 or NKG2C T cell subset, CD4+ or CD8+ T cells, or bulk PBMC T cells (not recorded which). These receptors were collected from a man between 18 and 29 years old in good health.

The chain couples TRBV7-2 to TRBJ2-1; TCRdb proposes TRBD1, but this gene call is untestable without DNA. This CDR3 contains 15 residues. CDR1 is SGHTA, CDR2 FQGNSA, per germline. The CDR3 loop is CASKGVDSSYNEQFF.

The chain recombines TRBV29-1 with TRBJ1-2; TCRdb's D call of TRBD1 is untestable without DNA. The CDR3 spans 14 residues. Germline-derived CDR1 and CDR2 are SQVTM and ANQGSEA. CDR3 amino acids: CSVQGQGPLYGYTF.

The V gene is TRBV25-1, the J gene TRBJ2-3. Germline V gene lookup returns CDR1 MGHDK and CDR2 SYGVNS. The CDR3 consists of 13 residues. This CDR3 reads CASSDYYTDTQYF.

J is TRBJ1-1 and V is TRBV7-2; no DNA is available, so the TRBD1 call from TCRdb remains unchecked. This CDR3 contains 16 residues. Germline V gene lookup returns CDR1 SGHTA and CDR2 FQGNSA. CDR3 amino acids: CASSLASGAGRTEAFF.

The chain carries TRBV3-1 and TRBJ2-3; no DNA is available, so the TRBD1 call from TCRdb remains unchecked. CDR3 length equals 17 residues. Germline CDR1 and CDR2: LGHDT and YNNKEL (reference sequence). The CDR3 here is CASSQDSRVGGTDTQYF.

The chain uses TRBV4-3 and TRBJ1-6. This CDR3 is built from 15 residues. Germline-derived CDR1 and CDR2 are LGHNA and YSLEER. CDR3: CASSQDRSDNSPLHF.

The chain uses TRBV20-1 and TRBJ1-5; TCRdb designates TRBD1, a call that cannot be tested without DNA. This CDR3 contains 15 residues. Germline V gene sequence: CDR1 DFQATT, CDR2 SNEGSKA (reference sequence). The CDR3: CSARPPGAPGQPQHF.

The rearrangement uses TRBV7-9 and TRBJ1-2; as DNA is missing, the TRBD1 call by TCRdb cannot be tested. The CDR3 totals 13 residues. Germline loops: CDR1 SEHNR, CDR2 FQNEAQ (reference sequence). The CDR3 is CASSLTTGYGYTF.

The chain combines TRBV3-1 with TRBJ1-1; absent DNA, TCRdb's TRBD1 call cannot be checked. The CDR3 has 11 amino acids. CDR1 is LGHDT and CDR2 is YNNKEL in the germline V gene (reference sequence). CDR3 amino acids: CASSRQGEAFF.

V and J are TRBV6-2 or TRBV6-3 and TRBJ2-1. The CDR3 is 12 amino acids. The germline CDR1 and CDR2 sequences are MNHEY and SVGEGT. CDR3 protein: CASSPFPNEQFF.

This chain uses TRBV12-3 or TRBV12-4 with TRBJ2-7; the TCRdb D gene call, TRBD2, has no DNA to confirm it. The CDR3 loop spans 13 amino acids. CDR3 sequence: CASGGSGNYEQYF.

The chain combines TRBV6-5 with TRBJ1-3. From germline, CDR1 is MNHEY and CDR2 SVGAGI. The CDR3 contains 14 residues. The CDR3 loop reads CASSQQPPGNTIYF.

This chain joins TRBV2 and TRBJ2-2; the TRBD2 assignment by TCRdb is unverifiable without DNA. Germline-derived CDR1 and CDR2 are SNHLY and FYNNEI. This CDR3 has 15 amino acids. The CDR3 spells CASSGIRGRSGELFF.

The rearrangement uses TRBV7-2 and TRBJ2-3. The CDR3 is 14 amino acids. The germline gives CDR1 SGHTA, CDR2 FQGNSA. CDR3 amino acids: CASSNTWGPDTQYF.

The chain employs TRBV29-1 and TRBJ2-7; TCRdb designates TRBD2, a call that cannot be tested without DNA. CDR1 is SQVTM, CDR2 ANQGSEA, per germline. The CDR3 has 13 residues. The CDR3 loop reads CSTKGTDSYEQYF.